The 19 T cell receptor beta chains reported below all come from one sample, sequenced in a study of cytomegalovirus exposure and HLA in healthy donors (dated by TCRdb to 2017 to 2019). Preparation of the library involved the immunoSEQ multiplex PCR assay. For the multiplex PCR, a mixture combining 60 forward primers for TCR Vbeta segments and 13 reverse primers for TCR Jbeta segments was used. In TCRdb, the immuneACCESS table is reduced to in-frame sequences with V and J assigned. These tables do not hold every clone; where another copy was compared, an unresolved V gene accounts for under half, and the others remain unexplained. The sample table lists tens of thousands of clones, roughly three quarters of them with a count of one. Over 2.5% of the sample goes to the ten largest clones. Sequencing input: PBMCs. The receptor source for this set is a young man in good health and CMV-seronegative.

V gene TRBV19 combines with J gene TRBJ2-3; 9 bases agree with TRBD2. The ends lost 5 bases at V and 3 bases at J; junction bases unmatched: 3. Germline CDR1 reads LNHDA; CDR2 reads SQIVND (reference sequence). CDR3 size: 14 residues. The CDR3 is CASSALAGTDTQYF. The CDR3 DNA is TGTGCCAGTAGTGCGCTAGCGGGGACAGATACGCAGTATTTT.

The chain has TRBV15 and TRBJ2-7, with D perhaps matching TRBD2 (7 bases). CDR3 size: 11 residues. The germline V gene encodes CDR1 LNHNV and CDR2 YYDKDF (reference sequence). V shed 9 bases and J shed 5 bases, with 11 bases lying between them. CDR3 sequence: CATGGGHEQYF. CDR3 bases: TGTGCCACGGGAGGGGGGCACGAGCAGTACTTC.

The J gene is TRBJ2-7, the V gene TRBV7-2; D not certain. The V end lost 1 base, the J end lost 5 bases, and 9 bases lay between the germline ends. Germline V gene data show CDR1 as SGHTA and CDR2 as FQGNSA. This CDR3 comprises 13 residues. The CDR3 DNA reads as TGTGCCAGCAGCTTAGTGGCAGGTGACGAGCAGTACTTC. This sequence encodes CASSLVAGDEQYF.

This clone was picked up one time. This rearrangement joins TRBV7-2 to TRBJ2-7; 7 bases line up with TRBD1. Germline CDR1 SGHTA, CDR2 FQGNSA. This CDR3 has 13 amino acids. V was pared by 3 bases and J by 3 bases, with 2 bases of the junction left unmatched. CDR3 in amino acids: CASSLGQYYEQYV. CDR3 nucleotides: TGTGCCAGCAGCTTGGGACAGTACTACGAGCAGTACGTC.

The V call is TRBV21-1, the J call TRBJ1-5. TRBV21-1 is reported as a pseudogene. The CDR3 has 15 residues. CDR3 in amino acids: CASTKKRVAYQPQHF. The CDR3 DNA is TGTGCCAGCACCAAGAAGAGGGTGGCGTATCAGCCCCAGCATTTT.

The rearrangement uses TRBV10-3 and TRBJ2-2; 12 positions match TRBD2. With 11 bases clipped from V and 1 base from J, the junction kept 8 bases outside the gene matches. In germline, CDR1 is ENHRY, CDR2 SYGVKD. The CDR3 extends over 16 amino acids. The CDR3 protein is CASFQTSGGNTGELFF. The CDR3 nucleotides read TGTGCCTCATTTCAGACTAGCGGGGGGAACACCGGGGAGCTGTTTTTT.

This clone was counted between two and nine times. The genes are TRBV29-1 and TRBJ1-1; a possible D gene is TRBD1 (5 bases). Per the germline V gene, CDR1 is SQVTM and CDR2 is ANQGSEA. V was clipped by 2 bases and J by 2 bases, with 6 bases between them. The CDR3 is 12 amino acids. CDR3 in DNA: TGCAGCGTTGAATGGGGCAACACTGAAGCTTTCTTT. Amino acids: CSVEWGNTEAFF.

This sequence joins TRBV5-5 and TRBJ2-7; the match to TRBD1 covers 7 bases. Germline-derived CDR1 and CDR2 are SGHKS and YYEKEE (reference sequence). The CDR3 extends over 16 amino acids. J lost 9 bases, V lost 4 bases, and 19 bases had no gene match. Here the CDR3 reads CASSPMWVGGTVGQYF. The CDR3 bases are TGTGCCAGCAGCCCCATGTGGGTAGGGGGCACAGTCGGGCAGTACTTC.

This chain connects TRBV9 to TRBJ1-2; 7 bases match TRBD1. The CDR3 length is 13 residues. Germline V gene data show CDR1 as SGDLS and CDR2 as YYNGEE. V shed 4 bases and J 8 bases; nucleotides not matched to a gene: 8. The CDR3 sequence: CASSSWTGHGYTF. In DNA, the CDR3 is TGTGCCAGCAGCTCCTGGACAGGACACGGCTACACCTTC.

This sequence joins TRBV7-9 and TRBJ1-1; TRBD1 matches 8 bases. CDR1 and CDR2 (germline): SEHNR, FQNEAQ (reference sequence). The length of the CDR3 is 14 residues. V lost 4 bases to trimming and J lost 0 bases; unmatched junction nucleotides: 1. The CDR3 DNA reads TGTGCCAGCAGCTGGACAGGGCTGAACACTGAAGCTTTCTTT. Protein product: CASSWTGLNTEAFF.

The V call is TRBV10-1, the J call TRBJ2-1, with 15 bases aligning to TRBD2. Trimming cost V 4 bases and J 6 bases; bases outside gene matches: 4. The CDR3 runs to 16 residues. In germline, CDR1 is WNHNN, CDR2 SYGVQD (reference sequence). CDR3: CASSGTSGGGVNEQFF. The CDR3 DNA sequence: TGCGCCAGCAGTGGGACTAGCGGGGGGGGCGTCAATGAGCAGTTCTTC.

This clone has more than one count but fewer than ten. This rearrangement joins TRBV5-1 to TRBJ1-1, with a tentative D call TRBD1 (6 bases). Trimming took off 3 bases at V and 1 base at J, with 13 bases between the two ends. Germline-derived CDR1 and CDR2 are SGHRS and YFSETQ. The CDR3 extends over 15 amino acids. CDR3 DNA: TGCGCCAGCAGCTCCTCCACAGGGCCGAACACTGAAGCTTTCTTT. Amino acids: CASSSSTGPNTEAFF. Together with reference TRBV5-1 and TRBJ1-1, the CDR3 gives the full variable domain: KAGVTQTPRYLIKTRGQQVTLSCSPISGHRSVSWYQQTPGQGLQFLFEYFSETQRNKGNFPGRFSGRQFSNSRSEMNVSTLELGDSALYLCASSSSTGPNTEAFFGQGTRLTVV.

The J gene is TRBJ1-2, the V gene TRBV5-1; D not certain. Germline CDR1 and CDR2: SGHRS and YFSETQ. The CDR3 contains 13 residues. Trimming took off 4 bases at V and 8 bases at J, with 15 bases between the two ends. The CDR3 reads CASSREAYWGYTF. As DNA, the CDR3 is TGCGCCAGCAGCAGGGAGGCCTACTGGGGCTACACCTTC.

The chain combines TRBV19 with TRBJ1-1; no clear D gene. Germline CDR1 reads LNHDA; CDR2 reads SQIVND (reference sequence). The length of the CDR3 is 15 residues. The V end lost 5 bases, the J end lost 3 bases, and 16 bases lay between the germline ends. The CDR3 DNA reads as TGTGCCAGTAGTCTAGGTACGGGTCGCGACACTGAAGCTTTCTTT. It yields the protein CASSLGTGRDTEAFF.

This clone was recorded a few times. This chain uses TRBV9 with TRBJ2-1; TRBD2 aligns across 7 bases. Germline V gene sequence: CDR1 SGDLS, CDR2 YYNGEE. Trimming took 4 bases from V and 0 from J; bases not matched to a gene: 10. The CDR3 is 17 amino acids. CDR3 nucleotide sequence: TGTGCCAGCAGCTACCCTTCAGCGGGGAGCTCCTACAATGAGCAGTTCTTC. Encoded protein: CASSYPSAGSSYNEQFF.

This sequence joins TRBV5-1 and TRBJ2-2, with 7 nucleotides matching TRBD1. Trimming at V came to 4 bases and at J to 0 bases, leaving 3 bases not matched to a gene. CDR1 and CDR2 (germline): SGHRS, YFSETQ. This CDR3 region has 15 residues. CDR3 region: CASSTGTANTGELFF. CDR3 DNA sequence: TGCGCCAGCAGCACCGGGACAGCGAACACCGGGGAGCTGTTTTTT. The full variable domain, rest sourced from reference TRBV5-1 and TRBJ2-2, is KAGVTQTPRYLIKTRGQQVTLSCSPISGHRSVSWYQQTPGQGLQFLFEYFSETQRNKGNFPGRFSGRQFSNSRSEMNVSTLELGDSALYLCASSTGTANTGELFFGEGSRLTVL.

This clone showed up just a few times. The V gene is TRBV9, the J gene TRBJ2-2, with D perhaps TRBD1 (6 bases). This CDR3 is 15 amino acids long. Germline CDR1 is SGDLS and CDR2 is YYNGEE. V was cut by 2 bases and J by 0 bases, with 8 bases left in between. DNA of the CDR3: TGTGCCAGCAGCGTGGGACATCCGAACACCGGGGAGCTGTTTTTT. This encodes CASSVGHPNTGELFF.

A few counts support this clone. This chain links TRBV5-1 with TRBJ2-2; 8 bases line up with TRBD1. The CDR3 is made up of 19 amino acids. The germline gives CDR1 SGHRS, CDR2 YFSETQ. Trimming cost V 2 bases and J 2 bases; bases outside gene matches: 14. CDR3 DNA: TGCGCCAGCAGCTTTTCCCGAGACAGGGGAAGGTCAAACACCGGGGAGCTGTTTTTT. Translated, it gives CASSFSRDRGRSNTGELFF.

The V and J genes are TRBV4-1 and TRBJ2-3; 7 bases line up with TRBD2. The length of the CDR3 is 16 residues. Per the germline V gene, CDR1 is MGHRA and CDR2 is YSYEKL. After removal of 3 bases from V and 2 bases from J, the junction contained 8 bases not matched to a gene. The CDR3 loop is CASSHLGGTFTDTQYF. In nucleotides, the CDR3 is TGCGCCAGCAGCCACCTGGGGGGGACCTTCACAGATACGCAGTATTTT.